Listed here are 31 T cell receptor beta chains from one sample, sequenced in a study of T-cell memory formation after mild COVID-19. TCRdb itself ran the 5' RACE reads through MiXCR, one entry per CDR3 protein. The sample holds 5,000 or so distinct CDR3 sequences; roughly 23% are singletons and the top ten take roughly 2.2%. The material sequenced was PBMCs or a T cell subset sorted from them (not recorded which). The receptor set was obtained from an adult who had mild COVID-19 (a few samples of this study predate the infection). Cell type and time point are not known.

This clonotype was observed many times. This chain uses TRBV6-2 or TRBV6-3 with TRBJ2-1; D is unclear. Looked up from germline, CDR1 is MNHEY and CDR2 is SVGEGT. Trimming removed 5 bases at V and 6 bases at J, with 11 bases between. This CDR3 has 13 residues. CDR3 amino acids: CASSPLPFNEQFF. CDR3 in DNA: TGTGCCAGCAGTCCCCTCCCTTTCAATGAGCAGTTCTTC.

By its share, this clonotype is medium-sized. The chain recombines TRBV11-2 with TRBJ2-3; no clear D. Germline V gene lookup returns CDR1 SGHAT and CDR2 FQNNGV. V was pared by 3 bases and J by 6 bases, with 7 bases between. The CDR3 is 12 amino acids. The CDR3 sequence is CASSFWSDTQYF. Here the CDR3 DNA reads TGTGCCAGCAGCTTCTGGTCGGATACGCAGTATTTT. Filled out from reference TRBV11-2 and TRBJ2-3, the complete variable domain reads EAGVAQSPRYKIIEKRQSVAFWCNPISGHATLYWYQQILGQGPKLLIQFQNNGVVDDSQLPKDRFSAERLKGVDSTLKIQPAKLEDSAVYLCASSFWSDTQYFGPGTRLTVL.

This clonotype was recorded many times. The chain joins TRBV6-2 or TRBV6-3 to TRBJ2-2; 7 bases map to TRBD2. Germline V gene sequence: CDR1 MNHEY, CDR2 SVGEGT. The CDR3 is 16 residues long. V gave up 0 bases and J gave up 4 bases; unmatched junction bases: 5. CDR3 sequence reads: CASSYSASGPTGELFF. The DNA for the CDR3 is TGTGCCAGCAGTTACTCGGCTAGCGGTCCCACCGGGGAGCTGTTTTTT.

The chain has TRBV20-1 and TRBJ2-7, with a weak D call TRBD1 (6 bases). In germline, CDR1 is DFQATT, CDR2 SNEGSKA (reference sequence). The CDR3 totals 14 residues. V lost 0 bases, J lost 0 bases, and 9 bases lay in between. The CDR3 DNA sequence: TGCAGTGCTAGAGACAGGGGACCCTCCTACGAGCAGTACTTC. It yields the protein CSARDRGPSYEQYF.

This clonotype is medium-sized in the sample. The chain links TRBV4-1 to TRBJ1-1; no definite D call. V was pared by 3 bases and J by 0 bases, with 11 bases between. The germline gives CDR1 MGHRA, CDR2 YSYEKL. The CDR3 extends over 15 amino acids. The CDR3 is CASSQGFALNTEAFF. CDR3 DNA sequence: TGCGCCAGCAGCCAGGGTTTCGCCCTGAACACTGAAGCTTTCTTT.

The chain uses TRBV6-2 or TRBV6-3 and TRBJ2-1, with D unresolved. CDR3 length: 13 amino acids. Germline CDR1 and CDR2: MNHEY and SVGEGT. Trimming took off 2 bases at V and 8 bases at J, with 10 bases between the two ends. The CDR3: CASSYAQRYEQFF. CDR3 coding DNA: TGTGCCAGCAGTTACGCGCAAAGGTATGAGCAGTTCTTC.

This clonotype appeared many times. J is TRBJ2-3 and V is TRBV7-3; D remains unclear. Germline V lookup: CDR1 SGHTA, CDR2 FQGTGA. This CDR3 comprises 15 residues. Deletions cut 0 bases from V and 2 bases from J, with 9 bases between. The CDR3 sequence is CASSLTGSHTDTQYF. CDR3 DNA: TGTGCCAGCAGCTTAACGGGTAGCCACACAGATACGCAGTATTTT.

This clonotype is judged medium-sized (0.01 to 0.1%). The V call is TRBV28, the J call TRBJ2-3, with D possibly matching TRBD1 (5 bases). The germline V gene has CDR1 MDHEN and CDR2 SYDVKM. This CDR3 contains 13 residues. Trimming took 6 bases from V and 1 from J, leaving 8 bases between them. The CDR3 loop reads CASSRDGTDTQYF. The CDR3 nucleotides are TGTGCCAGCAGCAGGGATGGCACAGATACGCAGTATTTT.

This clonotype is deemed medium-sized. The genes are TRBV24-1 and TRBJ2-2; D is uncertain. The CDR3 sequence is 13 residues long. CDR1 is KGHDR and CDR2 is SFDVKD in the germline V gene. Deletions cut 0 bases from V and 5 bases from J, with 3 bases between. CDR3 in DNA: TGTGCCACCAGTGATTTGGGGACCGGGGAGCTGTTTTTT. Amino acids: CATSDLGTGELFF.

The CDR3 loop reads CASSQLRTGDLPSTDTQYF. Written as DNA, the CDR3 is TGTGCCAGCAGCCAATTGAGGACAGGCGACCTCCCGAGCACAGATACGCAGTATTTT. The chain employs TRBV16 and TRBJ2-3; TRBD1 matches at 7 bases. V shed 1 base and J 0 bases; nucleotides not matched to a gene: 13. The CDR3 consists of 19 residues. CDR1 and CDR2 (germline): KGHSY, FQNENV.

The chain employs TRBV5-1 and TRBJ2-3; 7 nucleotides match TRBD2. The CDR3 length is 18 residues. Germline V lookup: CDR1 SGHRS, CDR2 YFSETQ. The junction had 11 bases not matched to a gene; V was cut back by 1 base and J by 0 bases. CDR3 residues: CASSLSILAQISTDTQYF. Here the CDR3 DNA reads TGCGCCAGCAGCTTGAGCATACTAGCGCAAATCAGCACAGATACGCAGTATTTT.

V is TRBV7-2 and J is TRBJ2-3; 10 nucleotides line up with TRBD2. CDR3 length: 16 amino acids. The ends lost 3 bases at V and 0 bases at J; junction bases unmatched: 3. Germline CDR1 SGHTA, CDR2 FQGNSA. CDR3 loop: CASSFSGRISTDTQYF. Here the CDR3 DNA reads TGTGCCAGCAGCTTTAGCGGGAGGATCAGCACAGATACGCAGTATTTT.

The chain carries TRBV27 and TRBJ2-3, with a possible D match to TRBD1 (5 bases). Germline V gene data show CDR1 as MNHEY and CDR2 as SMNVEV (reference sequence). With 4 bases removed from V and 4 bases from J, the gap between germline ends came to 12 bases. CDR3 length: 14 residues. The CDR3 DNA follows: TGTGCCAGCAGTTCCAACGGACAACCAGATACGCAGTATTTT. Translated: CASSSNGQPDTQYF.

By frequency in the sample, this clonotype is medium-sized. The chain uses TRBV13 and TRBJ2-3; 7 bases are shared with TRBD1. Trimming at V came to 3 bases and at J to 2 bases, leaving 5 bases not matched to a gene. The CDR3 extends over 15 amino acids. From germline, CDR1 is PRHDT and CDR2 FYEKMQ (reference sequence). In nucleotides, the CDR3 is TGTGCCAGCAGCTTTCGGGACAGTTACACAGATACGCAGTATTTT. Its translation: CASSFRDSYTDTQYF.

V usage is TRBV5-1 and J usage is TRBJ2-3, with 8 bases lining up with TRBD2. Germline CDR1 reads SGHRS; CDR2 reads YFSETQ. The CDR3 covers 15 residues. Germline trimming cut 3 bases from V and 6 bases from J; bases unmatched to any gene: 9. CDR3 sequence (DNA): TGCGCCAGCAGCTCACTAGCGGCCCCATTGGATACGCAGTATTTT. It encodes CASSSLAAPLDTQYF.

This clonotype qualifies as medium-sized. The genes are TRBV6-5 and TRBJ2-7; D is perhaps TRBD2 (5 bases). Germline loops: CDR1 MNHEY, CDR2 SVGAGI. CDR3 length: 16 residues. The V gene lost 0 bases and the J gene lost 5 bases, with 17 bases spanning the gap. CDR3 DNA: TGTGCCAGCAGTTACTCTTCTTCGGGGTATTCCCACGAGCAGTACTTC. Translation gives CASSYSSSGYSHEQYF.

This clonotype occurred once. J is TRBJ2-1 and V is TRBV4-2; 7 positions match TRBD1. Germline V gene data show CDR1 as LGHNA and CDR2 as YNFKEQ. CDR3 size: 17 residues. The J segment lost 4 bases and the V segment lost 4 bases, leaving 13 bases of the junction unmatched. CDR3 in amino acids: CASSPLGWDSRYNEQFF. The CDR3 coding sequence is TGTGCCAGCAGCCCTCTCGGTTGGGACAGCCGATACAATGAGCAGTTCTTC.

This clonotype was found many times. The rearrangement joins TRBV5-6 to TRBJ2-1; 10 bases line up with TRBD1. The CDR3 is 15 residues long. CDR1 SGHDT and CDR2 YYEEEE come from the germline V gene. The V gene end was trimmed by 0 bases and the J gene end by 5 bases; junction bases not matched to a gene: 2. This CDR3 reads CASSLEDRGNNEQFF. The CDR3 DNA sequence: TGTGCCAGCAGCTTGGAGGACAGGGGGAACAATGAGCAGTTCTTC.

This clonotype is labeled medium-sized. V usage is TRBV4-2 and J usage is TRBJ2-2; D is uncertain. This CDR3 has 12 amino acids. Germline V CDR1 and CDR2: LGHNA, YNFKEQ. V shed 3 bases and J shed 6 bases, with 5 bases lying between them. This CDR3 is CASSHSPGELFF. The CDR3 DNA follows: TGTGCCAGCAGCCATTCCCCCGGGGAGCTGTTTTTT.

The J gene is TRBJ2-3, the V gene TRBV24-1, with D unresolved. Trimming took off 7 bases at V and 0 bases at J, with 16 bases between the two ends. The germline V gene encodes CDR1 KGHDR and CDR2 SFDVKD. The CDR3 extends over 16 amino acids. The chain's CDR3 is CATRPSTGQSTDTQYF. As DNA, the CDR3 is TGTGCCACCAGGCCGTCTACGGGCCAAAGCACAGATACGCAGTATTTT.

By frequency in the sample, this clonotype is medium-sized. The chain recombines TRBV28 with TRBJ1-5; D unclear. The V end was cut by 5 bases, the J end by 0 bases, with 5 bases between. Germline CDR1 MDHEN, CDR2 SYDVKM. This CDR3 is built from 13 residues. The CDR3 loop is CASSHYSNQPQHF. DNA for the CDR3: TGTGCCAGCAGTCATTATAGCAATCAGCCCCAGCATTTT.

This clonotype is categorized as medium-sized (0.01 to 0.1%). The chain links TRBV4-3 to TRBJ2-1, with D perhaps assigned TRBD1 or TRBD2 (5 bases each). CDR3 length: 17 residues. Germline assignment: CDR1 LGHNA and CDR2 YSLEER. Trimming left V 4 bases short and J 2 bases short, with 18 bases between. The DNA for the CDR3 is TGCGCCAGCAGCCCTGCTCTCACCGGGGACCCCTACAATGAGCAGTTCTTC. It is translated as CASSPALTGDPYNEQFF.

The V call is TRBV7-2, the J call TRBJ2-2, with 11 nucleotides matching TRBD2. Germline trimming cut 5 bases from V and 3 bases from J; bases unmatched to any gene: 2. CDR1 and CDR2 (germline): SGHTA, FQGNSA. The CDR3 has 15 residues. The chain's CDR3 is CASSLSGGDTGELFF. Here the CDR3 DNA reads TGTGCCAGCAGCCTTAGCGGGGGGGACACCGGGGAGCTGTTTTTT.

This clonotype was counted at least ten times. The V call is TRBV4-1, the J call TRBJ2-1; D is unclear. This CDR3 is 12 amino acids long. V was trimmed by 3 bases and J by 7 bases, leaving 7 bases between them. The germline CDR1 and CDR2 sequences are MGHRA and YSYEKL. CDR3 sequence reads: CASSQGYNEQFF. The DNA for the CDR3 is TGCGCCAGCAGCCAGGGGTATAATGAGCAGTTCTTC.

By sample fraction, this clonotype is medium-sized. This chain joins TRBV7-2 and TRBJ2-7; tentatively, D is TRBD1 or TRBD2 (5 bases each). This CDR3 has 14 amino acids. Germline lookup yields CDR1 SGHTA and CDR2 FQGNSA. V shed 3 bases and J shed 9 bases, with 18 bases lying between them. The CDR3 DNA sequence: TGTGCCAGCAGCTTCGAGAGGGGATTTACGATGCAGTACTTC. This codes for CASSFERGFTMQYF.

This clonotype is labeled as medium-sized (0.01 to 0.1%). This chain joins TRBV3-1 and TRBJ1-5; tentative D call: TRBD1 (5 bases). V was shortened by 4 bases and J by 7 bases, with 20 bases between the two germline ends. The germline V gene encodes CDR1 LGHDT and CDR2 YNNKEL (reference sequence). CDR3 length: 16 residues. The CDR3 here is CASSPYYPQGRQPQHF. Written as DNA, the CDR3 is TGTGCCAGCAGCCCATATTATCCTCAGGGACGGCAGCCCCAGCATTTT.

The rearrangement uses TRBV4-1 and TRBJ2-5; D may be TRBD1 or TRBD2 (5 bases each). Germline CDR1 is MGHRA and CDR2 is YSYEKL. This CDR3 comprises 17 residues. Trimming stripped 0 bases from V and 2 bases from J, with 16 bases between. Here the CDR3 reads CASSQDVEGPGQETQYF. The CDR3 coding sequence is TGCGCCAGCAGCCAAGATGTCGAGGGGCCAGGGCAAGAGACCCAGTACTTC.

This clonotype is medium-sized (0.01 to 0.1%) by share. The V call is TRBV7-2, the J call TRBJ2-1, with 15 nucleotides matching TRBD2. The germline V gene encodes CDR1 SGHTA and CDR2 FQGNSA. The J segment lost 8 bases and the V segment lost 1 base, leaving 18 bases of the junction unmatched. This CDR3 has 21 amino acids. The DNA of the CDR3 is TGTGCCAGCAGCTTAGAACACCCTTGGACTAGCGGGGGGGGTTTTCTCGATGAGCAGTTCTTC. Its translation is CASSLEHPWTSGGGFLDEQFF. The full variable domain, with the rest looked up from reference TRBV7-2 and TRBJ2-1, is GAGVSQSPSNKVTEKGKDVELRCDPISGHTALYWYRQSLGQGLEFLIYFQGNSAPDKSGLPSDRFSAERTGGSVSTLTIQRTQQEDSAVYLCASSLEHPWTSGGGFLDEQFFGPGTRLTVL.

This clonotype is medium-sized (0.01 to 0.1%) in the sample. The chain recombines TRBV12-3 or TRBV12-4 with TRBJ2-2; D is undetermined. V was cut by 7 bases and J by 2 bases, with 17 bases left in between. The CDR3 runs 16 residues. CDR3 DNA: TGTGCCAGCACACACCTTCGGAACATCAACACCGGGGAGCTGTTTTTT. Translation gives CASTHLRNINTGELFF.

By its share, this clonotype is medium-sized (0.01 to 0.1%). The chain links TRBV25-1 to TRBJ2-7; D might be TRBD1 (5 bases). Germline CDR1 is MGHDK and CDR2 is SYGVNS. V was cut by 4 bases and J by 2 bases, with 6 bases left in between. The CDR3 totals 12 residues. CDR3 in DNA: TGTGCCAGCAGTGCCAGGGCCTACGAGCAGTACTTC. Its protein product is CASSARAYEQYF.

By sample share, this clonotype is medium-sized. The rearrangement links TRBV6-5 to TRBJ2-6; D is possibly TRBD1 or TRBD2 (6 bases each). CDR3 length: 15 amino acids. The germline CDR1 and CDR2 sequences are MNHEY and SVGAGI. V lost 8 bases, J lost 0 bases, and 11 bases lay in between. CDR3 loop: CASGGGGSGANVLTF. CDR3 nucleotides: TGTGCCAGCGGTGGAGGGGGCTCTGGGGCCAACGTCCTGACTTTC.